This TCR beta chain was profiled in a study of immune heterogeneity within non-small cell lung tumors. TCR beta CDR3 regions came from multiplex PCR with 32 forward V and 13 reverse J primers. TCRdb independently ran MiXCR on the multiplex PCR reads; one entry per CDR3 protein. Of around 3,400 distinct CDR3 sequences in the sample, 40% to 60% were seen once. Template input, which was bulk tumor genomic DNA, totaled roughly 590 ng per sample. While surgery was under way, several biopsies spaced far apart were taken per primary tumor. Newly diagnosed with untreated non-small cell lung cancer, the patients underwent curative surgery. Each donor was a newly diagnosed non-small cell lung cancer patient undergoing surgery with curative intent. General study findings and limits: Locally, T-cell clonality showed a moderate but significant correlation with tumor mutational burden measured at the same site (R 0.3 to 0.4).

Turning to this clonotype: Its antigen remains unknown.

Germline V gene lookup returns CDR1 SGHTA and CDR2 FQGTGA. This CDR3 comprises 15 residues. Trimming pared 3 bases from V and 2 bases from J, leaving 11 bases between. The V and J genes are TRBV7-3 and TRBJ2-1; a weak D match, TRBD2 (6 bases). Sequenced: lung tumor tissue. The receptor's source is a man aged 60-69 years with non-small cell lung cancer. CDR3 nucleotides: TGTGCCAGCAGCTTGCGGCGGGGTCCCTACAATGAGCAGTTCTTC. Protein product: CASSLRRGPYNEQFF.